The rows below give T cell receptor beta chains drawn from one sample of a study of cytomegalovirus exposure and HLA in healthy donors. The table came from immunoSEQ multiplex PCR; TCRdb's copy has only in-frame clones and leaves some out. The table has roughly 100,000 clones, over 80% seen once. The source material was PBMCs. The receptors stem from a man aged 18 to 30 in good health and CMV-seronegative. Both conserved end residues are part of each CDR3. The D gene is left open where the match is weak. Some rows have no size entry. The others give once, few or many, or a class for an expanded clone.

>TRBJ1-5|TRBD1|TRBV6-1|few
CASSDPGQFQPQHF
TGTGCCAGCAGTGACCCGGGACAGTTTCAGCCCCAGCATTTT
>TRBJ1-4|.|TRBV2|.
CASHDRPQEKLFF
TGTGCCAGCCACGACAGGCCGCAAGAAAAACTGTTTTTT
>TRBJ1-1|TRBD1|TRBV7-8|.
CASSLEVDREAFF
TGTGCCAGCAGCTTAGAGGTGGACAGGGAGGCTTTCTTT
>TRBJ1-2|.|TRBV1|.
CTSSQERRGHYGYTF
TGCACCAGCAGCCAAGAGCGGAGGGGCCACTATGGCTACACCTTC
>TRBJ2-7|TRBD2|TRBV6-5|.
CASSSALGLAYEQYF
TGTGCCAGCAGTTCCGCACTGGGACTAGCCTACGAGCAGTACTTC
>TRBJ2-7|TRBD1|TRBV4-3|.
CASSPGQAPSYEQYF
TGCGCCAGCTCTCCGGGACAGGCGCCATCCTACGAGCAGTACTTC
>TRBJ2-7|TRBD2|TRBV5-4|.
CASSSSGRKYEQYF
TGTGCCAGCAGCTCAAGCGGGAGGAAATACGAGCAGTACTTC
>TRBJ2-7|.|TRBV18|.
CASSPRSSYEQYF
TGTGCCAGCTCACCCCGTTCCTCCTACGAGCAGTACTTC
>TRBJ2-7|TRBD2|TRBV6-5|.
CASSFGRERGQYF
TGTGCCAGCAGTTTTGGGCGGGAGCGTGGGCAGTACTTC
>TRBJ2-5|TRBD1|TRBV10-3|.
CAISEGGQVTAQYF
TGTGCCATCAGTGAGGGGGGACAGGTCACGGCCCAGTACTTC
>TRBJ2-4|.|TRBV10-2|.
CASSGDSGKNIQYF
TGCGCCAGCAGTGGGGATAGCGGCAAAAACATTCAGTACTTC
>TRBJ2-7|.|TRBV5-6|.
CASSLVGLGSYEQHF
.
>TRBJ1-2|TRBD1|TRBV19|.
CATQGWKQGDYGYTF
TGTGCCACCCAAGGGTGGAAACAGGGGGACTATGGCTACACCTTC
>TRBJ2-2|TRBD2|TRBV5-1|once
CASSLGLAGEPGELFF
TGCGCCAGCAGCTTGGGTTTAGCGGGAGAGCCCGGGGAGCTGTTTTTT
>TRBJ1-2|TRBD1|TRBV30|.
CAWRRQGARGYTF
TGTGCCTGGAGACGCCAGGGGGCTAGAGGCTACACCTTC
>TRBJ2-5|.|TRBV5-1|.
CASSLLGAKEQYF
TGCGCCAGCAGCTTGTTAGGGGCGAAGGAGCAGTACTTC
>TRBJ2-1|.|TRBV7-8|.
CASSGRGYNEQFF
TGTGCCAGCAGCGGAAGGGGCTACAATGAGCAGTTCTTC
>TRBJ1-1|.|TRBV12-5|once
CASGLVRLNTEAFF
TGTGCTAGTGGTTTGGTACGGTTGAACACTGAAGCTTTCTTT
>TRBJ1-1|.|TRBV19|.
CASSTRGVDTEAFF
TGTGCCAGTAGTACTCGGGGGGTAGACACTGAAGCTTTCTTT
>TRBJ2-1|.|TRBV4-1|few
CASSQAPTADYNEQFF
TGCGCCAGCAGCCAAGCCCCGACGGCGGATTACAATGAGCAGTTCTTC
>TRBJ2-1|TRBD2|TRBV25-1|.
CASSEGSGTSGRNEQFF
TGTGCCAGCAGTGAGGGATCCGGGACTAGCGGGAGAAATGAGCAGTTCTTC
>TRBJ1-1|.|TRBV5-1|.
CASSPEPGKNTEAFF
TGCGCCAGCAGCCCCGAGCCAGGGAAGAACACTGAAGCTTTCTTT
>TRBJ1-2|TRBD1|TRBV28|.
CASTRPGGGGYTF
TGTGCCAGCACTAGACCAGGGGGTGGTGGCTACACCTTC
>TRBJ2-1|TRBD2|TRBV4-1|.
CASSQPGLASNEQFF
TGCGCCAGCAGCCAACCGGGACTAGCGAGTAATGAGCAGTTCTTC